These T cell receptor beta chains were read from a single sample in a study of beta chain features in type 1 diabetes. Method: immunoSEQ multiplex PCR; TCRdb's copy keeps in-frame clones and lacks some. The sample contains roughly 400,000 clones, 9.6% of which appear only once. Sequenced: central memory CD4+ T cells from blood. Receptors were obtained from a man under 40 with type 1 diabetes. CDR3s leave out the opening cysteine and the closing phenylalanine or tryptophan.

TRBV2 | ASSEDRGYQPQH
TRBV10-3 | AIRKTGGGQETQY
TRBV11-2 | ASSLTRGGHGGDTEAF
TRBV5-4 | ASSHRTVDYEQY
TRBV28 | ASSSQSGDSNQPQH
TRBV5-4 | ASSFAPTITGELF
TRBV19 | ASSIHRSYEQY
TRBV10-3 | ASSQSGYEQY
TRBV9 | ASSAPWTSGIDTDTQY
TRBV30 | AWRHGGTRNQPQH
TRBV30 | AWRVAGGNYGYT
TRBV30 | AWSVFSGSDEQY
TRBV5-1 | ASSPGQSYEQY
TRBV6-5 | ASRDPNRNSPLH
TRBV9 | ASSVGGPGNTIY
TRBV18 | ASSSDRVAAQY
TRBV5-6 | ASSPGTRSNTGELF
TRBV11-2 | ASSLTGPLDYGYT
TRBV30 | AWSPGHSGNTIY
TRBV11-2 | ASSLRGLVVNIQY
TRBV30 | AWRNTGAGNTIY
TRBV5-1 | ASSFATGLTYEQY
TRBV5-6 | ASSLAQGTGLYEQY
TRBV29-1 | SPSRGTPSYEQY
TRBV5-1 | ASSLDGVWAEQY
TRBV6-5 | ASSPSGGYEKLF
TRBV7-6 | ASSLDRGQRGYT
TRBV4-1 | ASSQPPGQGANEQF
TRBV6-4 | ASSDSLGINEQF
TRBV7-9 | ASSLGSTDTQY
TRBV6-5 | ASSLRDRLTNEQF
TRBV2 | ASNLRGPGAPDTQY
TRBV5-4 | ASSLAGGSSYEQY
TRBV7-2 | ASSSQGNTEAF
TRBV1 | TSSRVAGQKDEQY
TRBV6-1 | ASSRRAYQETQY
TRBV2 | ASSGTGGKPQH
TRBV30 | ARGSNTEAF
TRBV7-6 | ASSLPGNEKLF
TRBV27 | ASRFKPSGGNTGELF
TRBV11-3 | ASSWATGADTQY
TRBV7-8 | ASSFGLANNEQF
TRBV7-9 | ASSLGQGANNEQF
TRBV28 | ASSPPGTPNTEAF
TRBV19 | ASSIDGRSNYGYT
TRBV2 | ASRPQRDNQPQH
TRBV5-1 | ASSLAVANQGTQY
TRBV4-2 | ASSQAWAIYEQY
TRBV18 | ASSPSRDSSYEQY